The present T cell receptor (beta chain) was sequenced within a study of control samples from healthy donors and cancer patients. Sequencing used immunoSEQ multiplex PCR; TCRdb keeps in-frame clones, though not all of them. The sample shows around 150,000 clones, around 90% of them seen only once. V was pared by 5 bases and J by 7 bases, with 9 bases between. Germline loops: CDR1 LNHDA, CDR2 SQIVND (reference sequence). There are 12 residues in the CDR3. Sequenced sample: blood. The clonotype comes from a man aged 25-45 years in good health. The gene calls are TRBV19 and TRBJ1-5; D gene unclear. The CDR3 DNA reads TGTGCCAGTAGTGGCAGGTACCAGCCCCAGCATTTT. Its translation is CASSGRYQPQHF.